Below, one T cell receptor (beta chain) is given with its context. The antigen is unknown. The assay was immunoSEQ multiplex PCR, and TCRdb's table has in-frame clones only and misses some. The sample carries over a million clones, approximately 96% recorded once. This CDR3 region has 15 residues. CDR1 MNHEY and CDR2 SVGAGI come from the germline V gene. Trimming took 6 bases from V and 6 from J; bases not matched to a gene: 11. The data originate from a study of shared clonotypes between healthy human individuals. Study-level results: Between several donors, naive CD4 clonotypes were shared at a level of about 5%.

The sequenced sample was naive CD4+ T cells sorted from blood. Regarding subset: CD45RA+ positively selected. The source of this sequence is a man aged 25-45 years in good health. The rearrangement links TRBV6-5 to TRBJ2-7; 10 nucleotides align to TRBD2. CDR3 residues: CASSLLSSGGGEQYF. The DNA of the CDR3 is TGTGCCAGCAGCCTGCTCAGCAGCGGGGGGGGCGAGCAGTACTTC.